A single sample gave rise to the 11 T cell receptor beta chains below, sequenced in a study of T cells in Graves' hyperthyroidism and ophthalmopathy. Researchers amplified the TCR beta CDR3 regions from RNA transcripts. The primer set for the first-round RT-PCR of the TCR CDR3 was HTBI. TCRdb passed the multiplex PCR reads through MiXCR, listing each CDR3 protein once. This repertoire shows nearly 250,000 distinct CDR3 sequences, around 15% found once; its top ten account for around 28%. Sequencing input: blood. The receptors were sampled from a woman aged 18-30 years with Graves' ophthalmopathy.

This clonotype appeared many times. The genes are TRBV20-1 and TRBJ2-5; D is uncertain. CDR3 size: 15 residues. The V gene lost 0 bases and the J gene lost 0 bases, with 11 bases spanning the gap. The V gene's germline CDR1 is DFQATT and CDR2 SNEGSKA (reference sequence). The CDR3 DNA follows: TGCAGTGCTAGAGATCCTATGGGTAACCAAGAGACCCAGTACTTC. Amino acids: CSARDPMGNQETQYF.

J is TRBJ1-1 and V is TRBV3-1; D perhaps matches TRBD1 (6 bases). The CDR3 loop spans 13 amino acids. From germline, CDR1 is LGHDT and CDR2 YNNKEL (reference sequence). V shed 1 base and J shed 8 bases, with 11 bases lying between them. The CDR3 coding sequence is TGTGCCAGCAGCCAAGGCGGGGGCCGGGAAGCTTTCTTT. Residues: CASSQGGGREAFF.

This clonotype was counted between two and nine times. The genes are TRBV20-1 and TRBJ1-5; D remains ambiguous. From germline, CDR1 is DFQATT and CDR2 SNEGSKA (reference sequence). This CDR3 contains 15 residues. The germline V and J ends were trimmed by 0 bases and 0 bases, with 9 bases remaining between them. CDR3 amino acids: CSARESLYSNQPQHF. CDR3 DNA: TGCAGTGCTAGAGAATCCCTTTATAGCAATCAGCCCCAGCATTTT.

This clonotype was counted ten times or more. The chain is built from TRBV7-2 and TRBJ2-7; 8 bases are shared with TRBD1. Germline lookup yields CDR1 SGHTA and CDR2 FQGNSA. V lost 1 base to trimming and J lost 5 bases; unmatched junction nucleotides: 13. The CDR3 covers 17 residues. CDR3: CASSLDLTGTGGNEQYF. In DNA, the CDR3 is TGTGCCAGCAGCTTAGACCTAACCGGGACAGGAGGAAACGAGCAGTACTTC. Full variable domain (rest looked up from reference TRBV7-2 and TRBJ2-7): GAGVSQSPSNKVTEKGKDVELRCDPISGHTALYWYRQSLGQGLEFLIYFQGNSAPDKSGLPSDRFSAERTGGSVSTLTIQRTQQEDSAVYLCASSLDLTGTGGNEQYFGPGTRLTVT.

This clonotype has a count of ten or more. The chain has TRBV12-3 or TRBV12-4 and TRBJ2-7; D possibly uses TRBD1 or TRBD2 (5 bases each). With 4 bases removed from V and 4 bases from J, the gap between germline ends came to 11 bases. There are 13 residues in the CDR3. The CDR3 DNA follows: TGTGCCAGCAGTTGGGACGCCCAGTACGAGCAGTACTTC. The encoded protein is CASSWDAQYEQYF.

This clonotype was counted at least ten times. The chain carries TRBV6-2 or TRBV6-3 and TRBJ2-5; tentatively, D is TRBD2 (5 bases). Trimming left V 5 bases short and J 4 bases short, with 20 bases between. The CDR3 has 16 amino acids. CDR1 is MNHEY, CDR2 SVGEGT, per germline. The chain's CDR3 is CASSRNLPGSGETQYF. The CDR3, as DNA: TGTGCCAGCAGTCGAAACCTCCCTGGGAGCGGAGAGACCCAGTACTTC.

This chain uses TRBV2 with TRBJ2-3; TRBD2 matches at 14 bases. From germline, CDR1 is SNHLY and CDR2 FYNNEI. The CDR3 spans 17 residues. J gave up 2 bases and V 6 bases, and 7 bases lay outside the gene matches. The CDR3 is CASSPWTSGGSTDTQYF. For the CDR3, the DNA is TGTGCCAGCAGCCCCTGGACTAGCGGGGGGTCCACAGATACGCAGTATTTT.

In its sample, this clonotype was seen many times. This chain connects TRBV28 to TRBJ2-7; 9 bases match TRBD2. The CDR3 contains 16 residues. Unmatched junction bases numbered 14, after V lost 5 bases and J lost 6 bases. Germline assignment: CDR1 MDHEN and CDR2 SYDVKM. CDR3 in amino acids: CASSPKTSGILLEQYF. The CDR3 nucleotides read TGTGCCAGCAGTCCTAAGACTAGCGGAATACTCCTCGAGCAGTACTTC.

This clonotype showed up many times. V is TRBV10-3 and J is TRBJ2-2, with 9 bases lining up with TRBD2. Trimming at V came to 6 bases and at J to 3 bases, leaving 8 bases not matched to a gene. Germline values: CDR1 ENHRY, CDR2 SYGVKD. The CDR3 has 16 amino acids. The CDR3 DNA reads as TGTGCCATCAGGTCTAGCGGGACGGGTGACACCGGGGAGCTGTTTTTT. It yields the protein CAIRSSGTGDTGELFF.

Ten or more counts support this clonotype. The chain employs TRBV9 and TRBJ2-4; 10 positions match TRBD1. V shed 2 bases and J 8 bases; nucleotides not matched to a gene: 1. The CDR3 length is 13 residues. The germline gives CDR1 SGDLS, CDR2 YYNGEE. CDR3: CASSVDRGHIQYF. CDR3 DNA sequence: TGTGCCAGCAGCGTCGACAGGGGGCACATTCAGTACTTC. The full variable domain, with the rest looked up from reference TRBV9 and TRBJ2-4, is DSGVTQTPKHLITATGQRVTLRCSPRSGDLSVYWYQQSLDQGLQFLIQYYNGEERAKGNILERFSAQQFPDLHSELNLSSLELGDSALYFCASSVDRGHIQYFGAGTRLSVL.

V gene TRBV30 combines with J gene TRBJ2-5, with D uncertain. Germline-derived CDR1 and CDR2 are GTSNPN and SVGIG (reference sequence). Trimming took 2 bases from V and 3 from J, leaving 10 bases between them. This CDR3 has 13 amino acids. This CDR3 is CAWSPTIKETQYF. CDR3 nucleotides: TGTGCCTGGAGTCCAACTATCAAAGAGACCCAGTACTTC.